This passage covers 19 T cell receptor beta chains from one sample sequenced in a study of cytomegalovirus exposure and HLA in healthy donors. Both 60 Vbeta primers and 13 Jbeta primers went into the PCR. Assay: immunoSEQ multiplex PCR; the TCRdb copy retains only in-frame clones and omits some. The sample has 150,000 to 200,000 clones; roughly 79% are singletons. The sample comprised PBMCs. The receptors were sampled from a woman aged 25 to 45 in good health and CMV-seropositive.

The chain is built from TRBV9 and TRBJ1-4; D is uncertain. Germline V gene lookup returns CDR1 SGDLS and CDR2 YYNGEE. The CDR3 has 13 residues. The V end lost 0 bases, the J end lost 4 bases, and 4 bases lay between the germline ends. This chain's CDR3 is CASSVALNEKLFF. The CDR3, as DNA: TGTGCCAGCAGCGTAGCCCTTAATGAAAAACTGTTTTTT.

This clone was found once. The rearrangement uses TRBV9 and TRBJ1-3; tentative D call: TRBD1 (6 bases). This CDR3 spans 14 amino acids. V dropped 6 bases and J dropped 0 bases, with 10 bases sitting between them. Germline V gives CDR1 SGDLS, CDR2 YYNGEE. CDR3 DNA: TGTGCCAGCAACCGGGGGGCCTCTGGAAACACCATATATTTT. It yields the protein CASNRGASGNTIYF.

The chain carries TRBV6-6 and TRBJ2-5; 9 bases match TRBD2. With V trimmed by 5 bases and J by 5 bases, 9 bases remained unmatched. The length of the CDR3 is 15 residues. In germline, CDR1 is MNHNY, CDR2 SVGAGI (reference sequence). As DNA, the CDR3 is TGTGCCAGCAGTCCGGGCGGGAGGGCGAGGGAGACCCAGTACTTC. Its protein product is CASSPGGRARETQYF.

The chain links TRBV7-9 to TRBJ1-5; TRBD1 agrees at 10 bases. The CDR3 consists of 16 residues. From germline, CDR1 is SEHNR and CDR2 FQNEAQ (reference sequence). The ends lost 0 bases at V and 5 bases at J; junction bases unmatched: 4. CDR3 sequence reads: CASSLALGTGDQPQHF. The CDR3 DNA reads TGTGCCAGCAGCTTAGCGTTGGGGACAGGGGATCAGCCCCAGCATTTT. Looking up the rest from reference TRBV7-9 and TRBJ1-5 gives the full variable domain: DTGVSQNPRHKITKRGQNVTFRCDPISEHNRLYWYRQTLGQGPEFLTYFQNEAQLEKSRLLSDRFSAERPKGSFSTLEIQRTEQGDSAMYLCASSLALGTGDQPQHFGDGTRLSIL.

This clone showed up just a few times. The V call is TRBV7-2, the J call TRBJ2-3; 11 bases agree with TRBD2. V dropped 5 bases and J dropped 2; count of bases not matched to a gene: 6. The CDR3 is 16 residues long. Germline CDR1 is SGHTA and CDR2 is FQGNSA. CDR3 in DNA: TGTGCCAGCAGCAGAAGACTAGCGGGACTCACAGATACGCAGTATTTT. It is translated as CASSRRLAGLTDTQYF.

V is TRBV5-1 and J is TRBJ2-3; 7 positions agree with TRBD2. Trimming cost V 3 bases and J 1 base; bases outside gene matches: 8. This CDR3 region has 16 residues. From germline, CDR1 is SGHRS and CDR2 YFSETQ. The CDR3 DNA is TGCGCCAGCAGCTCGGGACTAACGGGGCGCACAGATACGCAGTATTTT. This encodes CASSSGLTGRTDTQYF.

V usage is TRBV6-6 and J usage is TRBJ1-1; unclear D gene. Germline assignment: CDR1 MNHNY and CDR2 SVGAGI (reference sequence). The CDR3 is 14 amino acids. Trimming removed 5 bases at V and 0 bases at J, with 10 bases between. The chain's CDR3 is CASSAGSMNTEAFF. CDR3 in DNA: TGTGCCAGCAGTGCCGGGTCGATGAACACTGAAGCTTTCTTT.

The chain employs TRBV7-9 and TRBJ1-4; D possibly corresponds to TRBD1 (6 bases). V shed 5 bases and J shed 0 bases, with 10 bases lying between them. Looked up from germline, CDR1 is SEHNR and CDR2 is FQNEAQ (reference sequence). The CDR3 extends over 15 amino acids. As DNA, the CDR3 is TGTGCCAGCAGCAAATGGACAGCAACTAATGAAAAACTGTTTTTT. It codes for CASSKWTATNEKLFF.

The V gene is TRBV12-5, the J gene TRBJ1-5; D is perhaps TRBD1 (5 bases). The germline V gene has CDR1 LGHNT and CDR2 FRNRAP. CDR3 length: 16 amino acids. V was shortened by 2 bases and J by 1 base, with 12 bases between the two germline ends. This chain's CDR3 is CASGLRPGGSNQPQHF. CDR3 in DNA: TGTGCTAGTGGTTTGCGCCCGGGGGGAAGCAATCAGCCCCAGCATTTT.

The V and J genes are TRBV7-2 and TRBJ1-4; 8 positions match TRBD1. Germline trimming cut 1 base from V and 8 bases from J; bases unmatched to any gene: 3. In germline, CDR1 is SGHTA, CDR2 FQGNSA. The CDR3 runs 14 residues. CDR3 coding DNA: TGTGCCAGCAGCTTAGGACAGGGGAGGGAAAAACTGTTTTTT. This encodes CASSLGQGREKLFF.

The table lists this clone with a count of one. The J gene is TRBJ2-5, the V gene TRBV10-3; TRBD2 matches 7 bases. The CDR3 runs to 14 residues. V was clipped by 0 bases and J by 5 bases; unmatched bases: 3. In germline, CDR1 is ENHRY, CDR2 SYGVKD. The CDR3 loop reads CAISESGGRETQYF. The CDR3 DNA reads TGTGCCATCAGTGAGTCGGGAGGGAGGGAGACCCAGTACTTC.

This clone was detected a few times. The chain links TRBV27 to TRBJ1-6; TRBD1 aligns across 9 bases. CDR1 and CDR2 (germline): MNHEY, SMNVEV (reference sequence). V was pared by 5 bases and J by 6 bases, with 5 bases of the junction left unmatched. This CDR3 has 15 amino acids. The CDR3 region is CASSPDRGPNSPLHF. Here the CDR3 DNA reads TGTGCCAGCAGTCCGGACAGGGGACCTAATTCACCCCTCCACTTT.

This clone turned up a few times. The gene calls are TRBV7-2 and TRBJ2-3; 11 bases are shared with TRBD2. CDR3 length equals 17 residues. CDR1 and CDR2 from the germline V gene are SGHTA and FQGNSA. V dropped 1 base and J dropped 4; count of bases not matched to a gene: 7. CDR3 DNA sequence: TGTGCCAGCAGCTTAGGGGTAGCGGGGGGGCGGTCAGATACGCAGTATTTT. It encodes CASSLGVAGGRSDTQYF.

The chain carries TRBV29-1 and TRBJ1-3; D gene ambiguous. The CDR3 is 13 residues long. Germline V gives CDR1 SQVTM, CDR2 ANQGSEA. Trimming took 7 bases from V and 9 from J, leaving 19 bases between them. CDR3 sequence: CSGRRSAGGTIYF. The CDR3 coding sequence is TGCAGCGGGCGGAGGTCAGCTGGTGGCACCATATATTTT. The full variable domain, in which reference TRBV29-1 and TRBJ1-3 provide the parts outside the CDR3, is SAVISQKPSRDICQRGTSLTIQCQVDSQVTMMFWYRQQPGQSLTLIATANQGSEATYESGFVIDKFPISRPNLTFSTLTVSNMSPEDSSIYLCSGRRSAGGTIYFGEGSWLTVV.

This clone showed up just a few times. This chain links TRBV25-1 with TRBJ2-5, with D maybe TRBD1 (5 bases). Germline V gene sequence: CDR1 MGHDK, CDR2 SYGVNS. V lost 2 bases to trimming and J lost 2 bases, with 12 bases between them. The CDR3 sequence is 15 residues long. This CDR3 reads CASSEDRAGQETQYF. The CDR3 DNA sequence: TGTGCCAGCAGTGAAGATCGGGCAGGGCAAGAGACCCAGTACTTC.

This clone occurred once. The chain couples TRBV29-1 to TRBJ2-7; TRBD2 matches 9 bases. The CDR3 is 14 amino acids. Per the germline V gene, CDR1 is SQVTM and CDR2 is ANQGSEA. V trimming: 6 bases; J trimming: 0 bases; junction bases outside the gene matches: 6. Here the CDR3 reads CSVSTSGSSYEQYF. CDR3 DNA sequence: TGCAGCGTGTCGACTAGCGGCAGCTCCTACGAGCAGTACTTC.

This clone has more than one count but fewer than ten. The V and J genes are TRBV4-3 and TRBJ2-1, with D perhaps TRBD1 (6 bases). The V gene's germline CDR1 is LGHNA and CDR2 YSLEER. The CDR3 runs 16 residues. Trimming left V 1 base short and J 7 bases short, with 17 bases between. Written as DNA, the CDR3 is TGCGCCAGCAGCCAAGTTGGGACATCGATAGCGAATGAGCAGTTCTTC. It specifies CASSQVGTSIANEQFF.

V usage is TRBV4-3 and J usage is TRBJ1-6, with 7 positions matching TRBD1. The J segment lost 7 bases and the V segment lost 0 bases, leaving 9 bases of the junction unmatched. The length of the CDR3 is 17 residues. In germline, CDR1 is LGHNA, CDR2 YSLEER. The chain's CDR3 is CASSQDQGGTSNSPLHF. The CDR3 DNA sequence: TGCGCCAGCAGCCAAGATCAGGGGGGAACTAGCAATTCACCCCTCCACTTT.

This clone was seen only a few times. The chain is built from TRBV10-1 and TRBJ1-1; D gene ambiguous. The ends were cut back, 5 bases at V and 10 bases at J, with 17 bases in the middle. The CDR3 sequence is 13 residues long. Per germline, CDR1 WNHNN and CDR2 SYGVQD (reference sequence). The CDR3 loop is CASSLDSLGGAFF. CDR3 bases: TGCGCCAGCAGTCTGGATTCTCTCGGAGGAGCTTTCTTT.